This TCR beta chain was found in a study of blood T cells in healthy people across ages. This clonotype was recorded a few times. Primers used in a second PCR of roughly 6 to 12 cycles were a sample-barcoded 5' primer and a J-beta primer mix. Each cDNA molecule was tagged by a template-switch adaptor that had 12 random nucleotides. One entry per CDR3 protein, called by TCRdb with MiXCR from the 5' RACE reads. The sample contains around 1,000,000 distinct CDR3 sequences, 20% to 25% of which appear only once. The data also belong to a second study, concerning T cells of mothers and their children.

The receptor comes from a girl aged 2 to 9 in good health. Input material: blood.

CDR3 amino acids: CASSLFRRQGNTIYF. The DNA of the CDR3 is TGTGCCAGCAGTTTATTCCGGAGACAGGGAAACACCATATATTTT. The chain couples TRBV28 to TRBJ1-3, with D perhaps TRBD1 (5 bases). This CDR3 has 15 residues. Germline V gene data show CDR1 as MDHEN and CDR2 as SYDVKM. Between the trimmed V and J ends, which lost 1 base and 4 bases, there was a span of 11 bases.